This T cell receptor beta chain was retrieved from a study of blood T cell repertoires in COVID-19. Study-wide background: T cells, B-cell-depleted T cells, or PBMCs provided the cDNA or gDNA that served as material.

Sequencing used immunoSEQ multiplex PCR; TCRdb keeps in-frame clones, though not all of them. In the table there are around 500,000 clones, 80% to 90% of which are singletons. This CDR3 is 13 amino acids long. Sample: peripheral blood. The sequence derives from a human donor in a cohort sampled during active COVID-19. V usage is TRBV21-1 and J usage is TRBJ2-7; the table's D call, TRBD2, was not checked against the DNA. TRBV21-1 is a pseudogene. In nucleotides, the CDR3 is TGTGCCAGCAAGGTTCGGTCGGGCTACGAGCAGTACTTC. It translates to CASKVRSGYEQYF.